Listed here are 25 T cell receptor beta chains from one sample, sequenced in a study of cytomegalovirus exposure and HLA in healthy donors. This PCR relied on a set of 60 Vbeta primers and 13 Jbeta primers. Libraries were prepared by immunoSEQ multiplex PCR; TCRdb keeps only in-frame clonotypes and omits some of them. This table holds some 110,000 clones, 75% found once. The sequencing sample was made of PBMCs. The source is a male donor in good health and CMV-seropositive.

This chain joins TRBV12-5 and TRBJ2-1, with 11 bases fitting TRBD1. Per germline, CDR1 LGHNT and CDR2 FRNRAP. The CDR3 is 15 residues long. The trim removed 6 bases at V and 7 bases at J, leaving 8 bases unmatched. The CDR3 protein is CASGLGQGALNEQFF. CDR3 nucleotide sequence: TGTGCTAGTGGCCTTGGACAGGGGGCGCTTAATGAGCAGTTCTTC.

This chain connects TRBV28 to TRBJ1-1; TRBD1 aligns across 7 bases. Germline CDR1 MDHEN, CDR2 SYDVKM. The V gene end was trimmed by 7 bases and the J gene end by 0 bases; junction bases not matched to a gene: 5. This CDR3 has 14 residues. This chain's CDR3 is CASTTGALNTEAFF. The CDR3 nucleotides read TGTGCCAGCACTACAGGGGCCCTGAACACTGAAGCTTTCTTT.

The rearrangement uses TRBV7-3 and TRBJ2-3; D ambiguous. This CDR3 is 13 amino acids long. Trimming took 7 bases from V and 7 from J, leaving 15 bases between them. Germline loops: CDR1 SGHTA, CDR2 FQGTGA. This chain's CDR3 is CASTLLSVNTQYF. The CDR3 coding sequence is TGTGCCAGCACCCTCCTGAGCGTGAATACGCAGTATTTT.

This sequence joins TRBV30 and TRBJ2-1; 10 bases align to TRBD2. The germline V gene encodes CDR1 GTSNPN and CDR2 SVGIG (reference sequence). This CDR3 spans 15 amino acids. V was pared by 4 bases and J by 2 bases, with 5 bases of the junction left unmatched. Here the CDR3 reads CAWTDTSGAYNEQFF. The CDR3 region has the DNA TGTGCCTGGACCGATACTAGCGGGGCCTACAATGAGCAGTTCTTC.

The V call is TRBV6-5, the J call TRBJ2-7, with D possibly matching TRBD2 (6 bases). The CDR3 is made up of 12 amino acids. The germline V gene encodes CDR1 MNHEY and CDR2 SVGAGI. V was clipped by 1 base and J by 8 bases, with 9 bases between them. The CDR3, as DNA: TGTGCCAGCAGTTACTTGGGGGGACAGCAGTACTTC. Translating it yields CASSYLGGQQYF.

On this clone: The junction shows a germline mismatch at one end, possibly a read error. The chain has TRBV4-2 and TRBJ1-2, with 7 bases matching TRBD1. The CDR3 length is 16 residues. Germline CDR1 and CDR2: LGHNA and YNFKEQ. The CDR3 sequence: CASSQGTGTDFYGYPF. The CDR3 DNA reads as TGTGCCAGCAGCCAAGGCACCGGGACAGATTTCTATGGCTACCCCTTC.

The chain is built from TRBV18 and TRBJ1-2; 9 nucleotides agree with TRBD1. CDR3 length: 17 residues. Germline CDR1 and CDR2: KGHSH and LQKENI. The trim removed 4 bases at V and 8 bases at J, leaving 17 bases unmatched. As DNA, the CDR3 is TGTGCCAGCTCACTCCGAGGACAGGGGTCGCCGCCATCGGGCTACACCTTC. Translated, it gives CASSLRGQGSPPSGYTF.

This clone was seen only a few times. The chain links TRBV5-1 to TRBJ2-7; 9 bases fit TRBD1. Germline V gene sequence: CDR1 SGHRS, CDR2 YFSETQ. The J segment lost 4 bases and the V segment lost 0 bases, leaving 2 bases of the junction unmatched. This CDR3 is built from 14 residues. Here the CDR3 reads CASSLAQGAYEQYF. The CDR3 DNA reads as TGCGCCAGCAGCTTGGCACAGGGGGCTTACGAGCAGTACTTC.

CDR3 sequence: CASSVAGTGAEQYF. The CDR3 DNA reads as TGCGCCAGCAGCGTCGCCGGGACAGGGGCCGAGCAGTACTTC. This rearrangement joins TRBV5-1 to TRBJ2-7; TRBD1 agrees at 10 bases. The J segment lost 6 bases and the V segment lost 4 bases, leaving 7 bases of the junction unmatched. Germline CDR1 reads SGHRS; CDR2 reads YFSETQ. The CDR3 sequence is 14 residues long. The whole variable domain, remainder taken from reference TRBV5-1 and TRBJ2-7, is KAGVTQTPRYLIKTRGQQVTLSCSPISGHRSVSWYQQTPGQGLQFLFEYFSETQRNKGNFPGRFSGRQFSNSRSEMNVSTLELGDSALYLCASSVAGTGAEQYFGPGTRLTVT.

V is TRBV30 and J is TRBJ2-7; perhaps TRBD1 as D (6 bases). This CDR3 has 13 residues. Between the trimmed V and J ends, which lost 2 bases and 6 bases, there was a span of 14 bases. The germline V gene has CDR1 GTSNPN and CDR2 SVGIG (reference sequence). CDR3 DNA: TGTGCCTGGAGTCAGGGGCGCCTCAGCGAGCAGTACTTC. It specifies CAWSQGRLSEQYF.

This chain connects TRBV5-4 to TRBJ1-1, with 8 positions matching TRBD1. The V gene end was trimmed by 4 bases and the J gene end by 0 bases; junction bases not matched to a gene: 5. The germline gives CDR1 SGHNT, CDR2 YYREEE (reference sequence). There are 15 residues in the CDR3. The CDR3 sequence is CASSRRGRVNTEAFF. CDR3 coding DNA: TGTGCCAGCAGCCGCAGGGGGCGAGTGAACACTGAAGCTTTCTTT.

This sequence joins TRBV6-5 and TRBJ1-5; D possibly corresponds to TRBD1 (5 bases). Germline CDR1 and CDR2: MNHEY and SVGAGI. CDR3 length: 14 amino acids. Between the trimmed V and J ends, which lost 6 bases and 6 bases, there was a span of 15 bases. CDR3 in amino acids: CASRLTALSQPQHF. DNA of the CDR3: TGTGCCAGCAGATTGACAGCTTTGAGTCAGCCCCAGCATTTT.

The rearrangement uses TRBV2 and TRBJ1-1, with D hard to call. The CDR3 consists of 11 residues. Germline-derived CDR1 and CDR2 are SNHLY and FYNNEI. The V end was cut by 4 bases, the J end by 7 bases, with 7 bases between. This chain's CDR3 is CASSAAVEAFF. In DNA, the CDR3 is TGTGCCAGCAGTGCCGCAGTTGAAGCTTTCTTT.

The chain carries TRBV7-9 and TRBJ2-1; 7 positions agree with TRBD1. From germline, CDR1 is SEHNR and CDR2 FQNEAQ (reference sequence). The ends lost 9 bases at V and 7 bases at J; junction bases unmatched: 12. The CDR3 contains 14 residues. The CDR3 bases are TGTGCCAGTCCAGCCGGGACAGTTAATAATGAGCAGTTCTTC. It is translated as CASPAGTVNNEQFF.

The J gene is TRBJ1-3, the V gene TRBV5-1; D perhaps matches TRBD1 (5 bases). Germline V gene lookup returns CDR1 SGHRS and CDR2 YFSETQ. Trimming took 4 bases from V and 0 from J, leaving 11 bases between them. The CDR3 has 15 amino acids. CDR3 coding DNA: TGCGCCAGCAGCCGACAGTCGAACTCTGGAAACACCATATATTTT. Translating it yields CASSRQSNSGNTIYF.

The gene calls are TRBV29-1 and TRBJ1-1; TRBD1 agrees at 7 bases. Trimming took 7 bases from V and 11 from J; bases not matched to a gene: 22. This CDR3 region has 15 residues. Germline V gene data show CDR1 as SQVTM and CDR2 as ANQGSEA. CDR3 protein: CSAEGAGGSPYTAFF. The CDR3 DNA reads as TGCAGCGCCGAAGGGGCAGGGGGGTCTCCCTATACGGCTTTCTTT. The full variable domain, with the rest looked up from reference TRBV29-1 and TRBJ1-1, is SAVISQKPSRDICQRGTSLTIQCQVDSQVTMMFWYRQQPGQSLTLIATANQGSEATYESGFVIDKFPISRPNLTFSTLTVSNMSPEDSSIYLCSAEGAGGSPYTAFFGQGTRLTVV.

The rearrangement joins TRBV5-1 to TRBJ2-7; 8 bases line up with TRBD2. Germline V CDR1 and CDR2: SGHRS, YFSETQ. V gave up 0 bases and J gave up 0 bases; unmatched junction bases: 5. The CDR3 is 16 residues long. The CDR3 here is CASSLAGGASSYEQYF. The CDR3 nucleotides are TGCGCCAGCAGCTTGGCGGGGGGGGCGAGCTCCTACGAGCAGTACTTC.

The V call is TRBV27, the J call TRBJ2-7, with 8 bases identical to TRBD1. CDR3 length: 17 residues. From germline, CDR1 is MNHEY and CDR2 SMNVEV (reference sequence). Trimming took 4 bases from V and 2 from J; bases not matched to a gene: 13. The CDR3 sequence is CASSYTYGTGLPYEQYF. The CDR3 bases are TGTGCCAGCAGTTACACATACGGGACAGGCCTTCCCTACGAGCAGTACTTC.

V usage is TRBV7-2 and J usage is TRBJ2-3; 9 bases are shared with TRBD2. CDR3 size: 17 residues. With 4 bases clipped from V and 4 bases from J, the junction kept 12 bases outside the gene matches. CDR1 SGHTA and CDR2 FQGNSA come from the germline V gene. The CDR3 loop reads CASSSARSGGHADTQYF. In nucleotides, the CDR3 is TGTGCCAGCAGCTCCGCTCGTAGCGGGGGCCATGCAGATACGCAGTATTTT.

V is TRBV10-3 and J is TRBJ2-3; 15 nucleotides match TRBD2. Germline V gene data show CDR1 as ENHRY and CDR2 as SYGVKD. V was pared by 6 bases and J by 0 bases, with 7 bases of the junction left unmatched. This CDR3 is built from 18 residues. CDR3 sequence: CAIRPGLAGGTSTDTQYF. CDR3 coding DNA: TGTGCCATCAGGCCCGGACTAGCGGGGGGGACTAGCACAGATACGCAGTATTTT.

The chain combines TRBV19 with TRBJ1-3, with 7 nucleotides matching TRBD1. The CDR3 runs 15 residues. Germline V lookup: CDR1 LNHDA, CDR2 SQIVND (reference sequence). J gave up 5 bases and V 5 bases, and 9 bases lay outside the gene matches. This CDR3 reads CASSLGTATRNTIYF. Written as DNA, the CDR3 is TGTGCCAGTAGTCTTGGGACAGCAACTCGAAACACCATATATTTT. Supplemented by reference TRBV19 and TRBJ1-3, the full variable domain reads DGGITQSPKYLFRKEGQNVTLSCEQNLNHDAMYWYRQDPGQGLRLIYYSQIVNDFQKGDIAEGYSVSREKKESFPLTVTSAQKNPTAFYLCASSLGTATRNTIYFGEGSWLTVV.

J is TRBJ2-1 and V is TRBV7-9; 9 bases agree with TRBD1. Germline assignment: CDR1 SEHNR and CDR2 FQNEAQ (reference sequence). The V gene end was trimmed by 5 bases and the J gene end by 9 bases; junction bases not matched to a gene: 11. The CDR3 contains 15 residues. The CDR3 region is CASSPTQGAVGEQFF. In DNA, the CDR3 is TGTGCCAGCAGCCCCACACAGGGGGCTGTAGGTGAGCAGTTCTTC.

This clone was seen only a few times. The chain recombines TRBV4-2 with TRBJ1-1; 8 bases map to TRBD1. The germline CDR1 and CDR2 sequences are LGHNA and YNFKEQ. V was clipped by 0 bases and J by 7 bases; unmatched bases: 4. There are 14 residues in the CDR3. The CDR3 is CASSQDGGQGEAFF. Here the CDR3 DNA reads TGTGCCAGCAGCCAAGATGGCGGACAGGGTGAAGCTTTCTTT.

This clone was detected only once. The chain recombines TRBV28 with TRBJ1-1, with TRBD1 matching over 7 bases. Germline CDR1 is MDHEN and CDR2 is SYDVKM. V trimming: 5 bases; J trimming: 3 bases; junction bases outside the gene matches: 3. This CDR3 region has 13 residues. The CDR3: CASSAGGHTEAFF. DNA of the CDR3: TGTGCCAGCAGTGCAGGGGGACACACTGAAGCTTTCTTT.

About this clone: An end of the junction does not agree with germline; a read error may underlie this. J is TRBJ1-5 and V is TRBV7-9; D is unresolved. CDR1 and CDR2 (germline): SEHNR, FQNEAQ (reference sequence). The CDR3 sequence is 15 residues long. CDR3 bases: TGTTCCAGCAGCCCTTTGGGCCTGATTAATCAGCCCCAGCATTTT. Translated: CSSSPLGLINQPQHF.